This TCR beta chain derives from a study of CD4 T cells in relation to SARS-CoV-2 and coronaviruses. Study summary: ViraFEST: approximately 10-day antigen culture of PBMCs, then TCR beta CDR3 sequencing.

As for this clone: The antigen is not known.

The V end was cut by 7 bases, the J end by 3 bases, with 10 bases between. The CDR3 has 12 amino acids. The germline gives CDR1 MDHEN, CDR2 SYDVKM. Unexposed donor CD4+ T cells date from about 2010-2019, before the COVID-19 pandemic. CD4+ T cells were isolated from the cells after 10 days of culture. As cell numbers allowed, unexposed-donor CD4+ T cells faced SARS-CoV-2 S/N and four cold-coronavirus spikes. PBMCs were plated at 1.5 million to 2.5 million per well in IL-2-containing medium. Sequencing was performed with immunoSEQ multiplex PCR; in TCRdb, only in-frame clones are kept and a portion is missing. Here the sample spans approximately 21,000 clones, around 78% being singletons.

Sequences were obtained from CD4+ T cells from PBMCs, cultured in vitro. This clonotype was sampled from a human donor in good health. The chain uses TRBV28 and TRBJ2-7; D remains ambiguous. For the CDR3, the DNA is TGTGCCAGCACTCCCCGGAGCTACGAGCAGTACTTC. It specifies CASTPRSYEQYF.